What follows describes a single TCR beta chain. As yet, its antigen is unknown. The hyperthyroidism patients had all been newly diagnosed, and their disease duration was under 2 months. Their ages ranged from 18 to 65 years. Patients with uncontrolled infections, other autoimmune diseases, pregnancy or lactation were excluded. The data were obtained in a study of T cells in Graves' hyperthyroidism and ophthalmopathy. General study findings and limits: The model identified upcoming ophthalmopathy a median roughly 6.5 months ahead of onset.

This CDR3 is 14 amino acids long. The germline gives CDR1 SGHRS, CDR2 YFSETQ. After removal of 7 bases from V and 3 bases from J, the junction contained 8 bases not matched to a gene. Amplification of TCR beta CDR3 regions used RNA as the template. The study used the HTBI primer set for a first-round RT-PCR of the TCR CDR3. TCRdb re-called the multiplex PCR reads through MiXCR, storing one row per CDR3 protein. The sample lists 560,000 or so distinct CDR3 sequences; around 45% were seen once. The sequence was collected from a woman under 30 with Graves' hyperthyroidism. The sample consisted of peripheral blood or thyroid tissue (not recorded which). The chain uses TRBV5-1 and TRBJ2-7; 9 bases align to TRBD1. The CDR3 is CASEPGTGSYEQYF. In DNA, the CDR3 is TGCGCCAGCGAACCCGGGACAGGGAGCTACGAGCAGTACTTC. Using reference TRBV5-1 and TRBJ2-7 for the parts outside the CDR3, the full variable domain is KAGVTQTPRYLIKTRGQQVTLSCSPISGHRSVSWYQQTPGQGLQFLFEYFSETQRNKGNFPGRFSGRQFSNSRSEMNVSTLELGDSALYLCASEPGTGSYEQYFGPGTRLTVT.